A single T cell receptor (beta chain) is shown here with its context. Its antigen remains unknown. The data belong to a study of T cells in localized non-small cell lung cancer. The CDR3 has 13 amino acids. Germline V gene sequence: CDR1 MGHRA, CDR2 YSYEKL. The V and J ends lost 4 bases and 5 bases respectively, with 11 bases between them. Study-level results: Appearing in adjacent lung were a median approximately 50 of the top 100 tumor clones.

Sequencing used immunoSEQ multiplex PCR; TCRdb keeps in-frame clones, though not all of them. This sample has tens of thousands of clones, with more than 65% found just once. The chain uses TRBV4-1 and TRBJ1-2; tentative D call: TRBD1 (6 bases). The receptor was derived from a man aged 40-75 years with stage III squamous cell lung carcinoma. Source: peripheral blood, taken before any cancer treatment. The CDR3 spells CASSREGTYGYTF. The CDR3 DNA follows: TGCGCCAGCAGCCGAGAGGGGACATATGGCTACACCTTC.